The present TCR beta chain was sequenced within a study of blood T cells in healthy people across ages. Study-wide findings and caveats: Naive CD4+ cell counts and diversity both ran higher in long-lived than in aged donors.

CDR1 and CDR2 (germline): SEHNR, FQNEAQ (reference sequence). This CDR3 contains 14 residues. Between the trimmed V and J ends, which lost 5 bases and 7 bases, there was a span of 14 bases. The authors ran a second PCR of 7 to 11 cycles using a sample-barcoded 5' primer and a J-beta primer mix. TCRdb passed the 5' RACE reads through MiXCR, listing each CDR3 protein once. Of some 1.5 million distinct CDR3 sequences listed, less than 45% are singletons. Turning to this clonotype: The antigen is not known.

This sequence was found in a woman aged 18-35 years in good health. This chain uses TRBV7-9 with TRBJ1-4; D call uncertain. Input material: blood. The CDR3 protein is CASSDGSRGEKLFF. In nucleotides, the CDR3 is TGTGCCAGCAGCGACGGCTCTCGGGGTGAAAAACTGTTTTTT.